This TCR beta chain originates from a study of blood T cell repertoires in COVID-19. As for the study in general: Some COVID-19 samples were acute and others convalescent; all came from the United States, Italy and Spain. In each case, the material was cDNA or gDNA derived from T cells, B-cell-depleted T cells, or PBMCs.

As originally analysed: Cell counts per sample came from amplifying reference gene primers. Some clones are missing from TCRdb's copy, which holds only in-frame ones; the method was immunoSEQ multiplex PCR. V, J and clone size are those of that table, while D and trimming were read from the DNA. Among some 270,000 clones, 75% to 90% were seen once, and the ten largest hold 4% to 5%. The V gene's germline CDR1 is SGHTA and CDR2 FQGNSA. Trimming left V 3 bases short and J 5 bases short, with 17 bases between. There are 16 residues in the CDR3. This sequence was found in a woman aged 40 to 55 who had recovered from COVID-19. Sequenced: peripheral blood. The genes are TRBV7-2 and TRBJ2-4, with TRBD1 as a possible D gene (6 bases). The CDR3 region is CASSFEQGNLENIQYF. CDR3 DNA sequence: TGTGCCAGCAGCTTTGAACAGGGCAACCTTGAAAACATTCAGTACTTC.